The clone carrying this T cell receptor (beta chain) was detected ten times or more. The antigen is not known. J was trimmed by 4 bases and V by 5 bases; bases with no gene match: 4. CDR3 length: 15 amino acids. Germline values: CDR1 SGHVS, CDR2 FQNEAQ. TCRdb itself ran the reads through MiXCR, one entry per CDR3 protein. This table has around 350,000 distinct CDR3 sequences, 18% appearing once. The sample is drawn from a study of T cell repertoires in cytomegalovirus infection. Study-level information: Public TCR beta signatures indicated both CMV infection and matching HLA type. Study results and limitations: Dominating the ex vivo response were HLA-C-restricted CMV-specific TCR beta clonotypes. Summed frequency of shared TCR beta families picked out CMV carriers who also had the relevant HLA.

The TCR sequence derives from a human donor in good health (CMV status not recorded). Some clones in this sample may be carry-over from other donors' samples. V usage is TRBV7-8 and J usage is TRBJ2-1; 11 bases are shared with TRBD2. Sequencing input: PBMCs. As DNA, the CDR3 is TGTGCCAGCAGCCTAGGGACTAGCGGTTACAATGAGCAGTTCTTC. Amino acids: CASSLGTSGYNEQFF.